This entry describes one TCR beta chain. Its target is not known. Other DNA sequences within the sample encode an identical CDR3. Germline assignment: CDR1 SEHNR and CDR2 FQNEAQ (reference sequence). V gave up 5 bases and J gave up 5 bases, with 4 bases separating them. This CDR3 comprises 11 residues. Deep level was the assay's run setting. TCRdb keeps only in-frame clones here, not all; method: immunoSEQ multiplex PCR. The repertoire includes about 590,000 clones, around 95% of them detected once, and 0.11% sits in the top ten. Terminally differentiated effector memory CD45RA+ cells were left out of the naive CD8 fraction, which was CD45RO-negative and positively selected for CCR7. The data stem from a study of shared clonotypes between healthy human individuals. Study-wide results and limits: Sharing across a few donors was seen in roughly 5% of naive CD4 clonotypes.

This receptor was identified in a woman aged 30 to 39 in good health. The V and J genes are TRBV7-9 and TRBJ2-1; D is unclear. The sample consisted of naive CD8+ T cells sorted from blood. The CDR3: CASSLNNEQFF. The CDR3 DNA reads TGTGCCAGCAGCCTAAACAATGAGCAGTTCTTC.